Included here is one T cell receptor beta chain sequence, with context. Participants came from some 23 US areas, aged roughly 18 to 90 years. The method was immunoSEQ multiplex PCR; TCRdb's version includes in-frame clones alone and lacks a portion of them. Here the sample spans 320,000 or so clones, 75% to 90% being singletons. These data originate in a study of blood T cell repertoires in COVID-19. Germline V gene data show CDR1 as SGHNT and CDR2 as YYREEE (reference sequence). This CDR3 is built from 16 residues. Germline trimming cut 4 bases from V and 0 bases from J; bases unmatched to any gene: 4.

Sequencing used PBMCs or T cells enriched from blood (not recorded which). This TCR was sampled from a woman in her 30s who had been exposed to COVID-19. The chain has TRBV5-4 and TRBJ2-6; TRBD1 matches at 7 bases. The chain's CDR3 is CASSMGQLSGANVLTF. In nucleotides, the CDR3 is TGTGCCAGCAGCATGGGACAGCTCTCTGGGGCCAACGTCCTGACTTTC.